The 26 T cell receptor beta chains below come from one sample, sequenced in a study of Graves' ophthalmopathy and Graves' hyperthyroidism. Amplification from RNA transcripts yielded the TCR beta CDR3 regions. An initial RT-PCR round employing HTBI primers preceded a second-round multiplex PCR. TCRdb reanalysed the multiplex PCR reads using MiXCR and keeps one entry per CDR3 protein. The sample lists approximately 410,000 distinct CDR3 sequences, approximately 15% occurring once. Sample: peripheral blood. The receptors here all came from a woman between 18 and 29 years old with stable Graves' hyperthyroidism.

This clonotype was counted many times. The rearrangement uses TRBV12-3 or TRBV12-4 and TRBJ1-2; weak D call: TRBD1 (5 bases). CDR3 size: 12 residues. Trimming stripped 3 bases from V and 7 bases from J, with 9 bases between. The CDR3 DNA is TGTGCCAGCAGTTTTTTGGGGGTTGGCTACACCTTC. Translation: CASSFLGVGYTF.

The chain carries TRBV18 and TRBJ2-7; D is uncertain. CDR3 length: 12 residues. Per the germline V gene, CDR1 is KGHSH and CDR2 is LQKENI. Between the trimmed V and J ends, which lost 3 bases and 2 bases, there was a span of 5 bases. The CDR3 is CASSPWTYEQYF. In DNA form, the CDR3 reads TGTGCCAGCTCACCCTGGACCTACGAGCAGTACTTC. The full variable domain, completed using reference TRBV18 and TRBJ2-7, is NAGVMQNPRHLVRRRGQEARLRCSPMKGHSHVYWYRQLPEEGLKFMVYLQKENIIDESGMPKERFSAEFPKEGPSILRIQQVVRGDSAAYFCASSPWTYEQYFGPGTRLTVT.

The J gene is TRBJ2-7, the V gene TRBV28; D not resolved. Trimming took off 5 bases at V and 9 bases at J, with 14 bases between the two ends. This CDR3 contains 12 residues. Per the germline V gene, CDR1 is MDHEN and CDR2 is SYDVKM. The CDR3, as DNA: TGTGCCAGCAGTCCACCGGATTTCGGGCAGTACTTC. Protein product: CASSPPDFGQYF.

This clonotype was observed many times. This rearrangement joins TRBV6-1 to TRBJ1-6; D is uncertain. Germline V gene data show CDR1 as MNHNS and CDR2 as SASEGT. Trimming cost V 4 bases and J 0 bases, with 19 bases left between them. The CDR3 is made up of 19 amino acids. The chain's CDR3 is CASSARRTMGSSYNSPLHF. CDR3 nucleotides: TGTGCCAGCAGTGCCAGACGCACAATGGGCAGCTCCTATAATTCACCCCTCCACTTT.

This clonotype has a count of ten or more. J is TRBJ1-1 and V is TRBV6-5; TRBD1 might be the D (5 bases). Trimming took off 0 bases at V and 3 bases at J, with 17 bases between the two ends. CDR1 is MNHEY and CDR2 is SVGAGI in the germline V gene. The CDR3 sequence is 17 residues long. Here the CDR3 reads CASSYSTSGRGDTEAFF. The CDR3 bases are TGTGCCAGCAGTTACTCGACGTCTGGCAGAGGGGACACTGAAGCTTTCTTT.

The V and J genes are TRBV3-1 and TRBJ2-7; TRBD1 might be the D (5 bases). Germline lookup yields CDR1 LGHDT and CDR2 YNNKEL (reference sequence). Trimming cost V 1 base and J 3 bases, with 16 bases left between them. The CDR3 spans 16 residues. This CDR3 is CASSQGAWGEDYEQYF. CDR3 nucleotides: TGTGCCAGCAGCCAAGGCGCCTGGGGCGAGGACTACGAGCAGTACTTC.

The chain joins TRBV7-2 to TRBJ2-5; D possibly corresponds to TRBD2 (6 bases). In germline, CDR1 is SGHTA, CDR2 FQGNSA. This CDR3 has 15 amino acids. Deletions cut 5 bases from V and 5 bases from J, with 18 bases between. CDR3 residues: CASSPTPTRRETQYF. As DNA, the CDR3 is TGTGCCAGCAGCCCGACTCCGACTAGAAGGGAGACCCAGTACTTC.

The sample holds many counts of this clonotype. The chain is built from TRBV5-1 and TRBJ2-5, with TRBD2 as a possible D gene (6 bases). Trimming took off 4 bases at V and 2 bases at J, with 9 bases between the two ends. The CDR3 contains 13 residues. CDR1 is SGHRS, CDR2 YFSETQ, per germline. CDR3 in amino acids: CASSPGLQETQYF. The CDR3 DNA reads as TGCGCCAGCAGCCCTGGACTACAAGAGACCCAGTACTTC.

This clonotype showed up many times. The chain links TRBV10-3 to TRBJ2-7; 11 bases fit TRBD2. Germline V CDR1 and CDR2: ENHRY, SYGVKD. CDR3 length: 14 amino acids. V lost 6 bases, J lost 0 bases, and 1 base stayed unmatched. The CDR3 loop reads CAIRGTSGSYEQYF. In nucleotides, the CDR3 is TGTGCCATCAGGGGGACTAGCGGCTCCTACGAGCAGTACTTC.

Ten or more counts support this clonotype. The chain has TRBV12-3 or TRBV12-4 and TRBJ1-2, with TRBD1 as a possible D gene (6 bases). The CDR3 sequence is 14 residues long. Trimming pared 10 bases from V and 5 bases from J, leaving 20 bases between. CDR3 region: CATTRQESIYGYTF. For the CDR3, the DNA is TGTGCCACCACACGACAGGAGTCCATATATGGCTACACCTTC.

Many counts were recorded for this clonotype. The chain carries TRBV9 and TRBJ1-1, with D hard to call. CDR3 length: 12 amino acids. The V end lost 0 bases, the J end lost 6 bases, and 6 bases lay between the germline ends. Germline CDR1 reads SGDLS; CDR2 reads YYNGEE. CDR3 in amino acids: CASSVGDSEAFF. The CDR3 nucleotides are TGTGCCAGCAGCGTAGGTGATTCTGAAGCTTTCTTT.

This clonotype was seen many times. V and J are TRBV25-1 and TRBJ1-5; TRBD1 matches at 9 bases. The CDR3 length is 17 residues. V shed 4 bases and J 0 bases; nucleotides not matched to a gene: 7. The germline CDR1 and CDR2 sequences are MGHDK and SYGVNS. The CDR3 here is CASSGYGTGPSNQPQHF. The CDR3 coding sequence is TGTGCCAGCAGTGGATATGGGACAGGGCCTAGCAATCAGCCCCAGCATTTT.

Ten or more counts support this clonotype. The rearrangement uses TRBV19 and TRBJ2-7, with a tentative D call TRBD1 (6 bases). Looked up from germline, CDR1 is LNHDA and CDR2 is SQIVND (reference sequence). The CDR3 has 15 residues. V was shortened by 7 bases and J by 0 bases, with 16 bases between the two germline ends. The CDR3, as DNA: TGTGCCAGTAAGATTGCGGACAGCTCCTCCTACGAGCAGTACTTC. It codes for CASKIADSSSYEQYF.

There are many counts of this clonotype. The chain carries TRBV12-3 or TRBV12-4 and TRBJ1-1, with D perhaps TRBD1 (6 bases). The CDR3 spans 12 residues. V was pared by 6 bases and J by 13 bases, with 18 bases between. In nucleotides, the CDR3 is TGTGCCAGCAGCCAAAGTGGGACCAGGGGTTTCTTT. As protein: CASSQSGTRGFF.

This clonotype has at least ten counts. The chain carries TRBV11-2 and TRBJ1-3, with D maybe TRBD1 (5 bases). This CDR3 spans 17 amino acids. Trimming took off 1 base at V and 0 bases at J, with 13 bases between the two ends. Germline-derived CDR1 and CDR2 are SGHAT and FQNNGV. CDR3 amino acids: CASSLGDGTYSGNTIYF. The CDR3 DNA reads TGTGCCAGCAGCTTAGGAGACGGGACTTACTCTGGAAACACCATATATTTT.

As to this clonotype: This could be a read error, since a much larger clone is one nucleotide away. V usage is TRBV15 and J usage is TRBJ1-6, with 10 bases aligning to TRBD1. CDR1 and CDR2 (germline): LNHNV, YYDKDF (reference sequence). The length of the CDR3 is 16 residues. The CDR3 region is CATSRVTGTGESHLHF. The CDR3 DNA is TGTGCCACCAGCAGGGTAACGGGGACAGGGGAATCACACCTCCACTTT.

This rearrangement joins TRBV11-1 to TRBJ2-2; 8 nucleotides line up with TRBD1. The length of the CDR3 is 14 residues. Germline V gene data show CDR1 as SGHAT and CDR2 as FQDESV (reference sequence). V lost 4 bases to trimming and J lost 6 bases; unmatched junction nucleotides: 4. The CDR3 region is CASSSLQGAGELFF. CDR3 nucleotides: TGTGCCAGCAGCTCCCTACAGGGGGCCGGGGAGCTGTTTTTT. Supplemented by reference TRBV11-1 and TRBJ2-2, the full variable domain reads EAEVAQSPRYKITEKSQAVAFWCDPISGHATLYWYRQILGQGPELLVQFQDESVVDDSQLPKDRFSAERLKGVDSTLKIQPAELGDSAMYLCASSSLQGAGELFFGEGSRLTVL.

This chain links TRBV6-5 with TRBJ2-7; tentative D call: TRBD2 (5 bases). The V end lost 0 bases, the J end lost 1 base, and 10 bases lay between the germline ends. Germline assignment: CDR1 MNHEY and CDR2 SVGAGI. This CDR3 is 15 amino acids long. The CDR3, as DNA: TGTGCCAGCAGTTACTCCTCCGGGATATCCTACGAGCAGTACTTC. Protein product: CASSYSSGISYEQYF.

As regards this clonotype: A read error may explain this, as a much larger clone is one base away. It is likely a read error, because the conserved phenylalanine at the end of the CDR3 is missing. The rearrangement links TRBV2 to TRBJ2-7; 8 nucleotides line up with TRBD1. The CDR3 spans 14 residues. CDR1 is SNHLY, CDR2 FYNNEI, per germline. The junction had 7 bases not matched to a gene; V was cut back by 6 bases and J by 3 bases. CDR3 nucleotide sequence: TGTGCCAGCAGGACGGAACAGGGGGTCTACGAGCAGTACTAC. Residues: CASRTEQGVYEQYY.

This clonotype appeared many times. This chain links TRBV20-1 with TRBJ1-1; 7 positions agree with TRBD1. The CDR3 consists of 14 residues. Germline V gives CDR1 DFQATT, CDR2 SNEGSKA (reference sequence). The V segment lost 5 bases and the J segment 4 bases; nucleotides outside the gene matches: 10. CDR3 DNA sequence: TGCAGTGCTTCCTCTGGGGCAGGGGGCACTGAAGCTTTCTTT. Translating it yields CSASSGAGGTEAFF.

This sequence joins TRBV19 and TRBJ2-2; 7 bases are a match to TRBD2. V dropped 5 bases and J dropped 0; count of bases not matched to a gene: 12. Germline V CDR1 and CDR2: LNHDA, SQIVND (reference sequence). This CDR3 contains 18 residues. CDR3 nucleotide sequence: TGTGCCAGTAGTCCTGAGAGACTAGCACCCGCGAACACCGGGGAGCTGTTTTTT. Encoded protein: CASSPERLAPANTGELFF. Complete variable domain (other parts from reference TRBV19 and TRBJ2-2): DGGITQSPKYLFRKEGQNVTLSCEQNLNHDAMYWYRQDPGQGLRLIYYSQIVNDFQKGDIAEGYSVSREKKESFPLTVTSAQKNPTAFYLCASSPERLAPANTGELFFGEGSRLTVL.

The J gene is TRBJ2-3, the V gene TRBV27; D remains ambiguous. V lost 5 bases and J 10 bases, leaving 22 bases between the germline ends. Germline CDR1 is MNHEY and CDR2 is SMNVEV (reference sequence). This CDR3 is built from 15 residues. The CDR3 is CASSLFTGFRNAQYF. For the CDR3, the DNA is TGTGCCAGCAGTCTCTTCACCGGGTTCAGAAATGCGCAGTATTTT.

This rearrangement joins TRBV11-2 to TRBJ2-7; 9 nucleotides align to TRBD2. The CDR3 totals 16 residues. The V gene's germline CDR1 is SGHAT and CDR2 FQNNGV. J lost 2 bases, V lost 3 bases, and 8 bases had no gene match. The CDR3, as DNA: TGTGCCAGCAGCTTTAATTTAGCGGGAGCCCCCTACGAGCAGTACTTC. Translated: CASSFNLAGAPYEQYF. Drawing the rest from reference TRBV11-2 and TRBJ2-7, the complete variable domain is EAGVAQSPRYKIIEKRQSVAFWCNPISGHATLYWYQQILGQGPKLLIQFQNNGVVDDSQLPKDRFSAERLKGVDSTLKIQPAKLEDSAVYLCASSFNLAGAPYEQYFGPGTRLTVT.

This clonotype was counted a few times. One base away lies a much larger clone, so this may be a sequencing read error. The chain links TRBV11-3 to TRBJ2-2, with unresolved D. Germline V gives CDR1 SGHNT, CDR2 YENEEA. The CDR3 loop spans 13 amino acids. V gave up 1 base and J gave up 4 bases, with 4 bases separating them. In DNA form, the CDR3 reads TGTGCCAGCAGCTTAGTGACCACCGGGGAGCTGTTTTTT. Translation: CASSLVTTGELFF.

In its sample, this clonotype was seen many times. This rearrangement joins TRBV6-2 or TRBV6-3 to TRBJ2-2; no firm D call. Germline CDR1 MNHEY, CDR2 SVGEGT. The CDR3 contains 13 residues. V dropped 2 bases and J dropped 5 bases, with 6 bases sitting between them. CDR3 nucleotides: TGTGCCAGCAGTTACGCTGGTACCGGGGAGCTGTTTTTT. It encodes CASSYAGTGELFF.

This clonotype has ten or more counts. V gene TRBV7-9 combines with J gene TRBJ2-5; D is tentatively TRBD1 or TRBD2 (5 bases each). With 2 bases removed from V and 3 bases from J, the gap between germline ends came to 10 bases. The CDR3 is 14 amino acids. Per the germline V gene, CDR1 is SEHNR and CDR2 is FQNEAQ (reference sequence). CDR3 residues: CASSLHRGEETQYF. The CDR3 coding sequence is TGTGCCAGCAGCTTACATCGAGGGGAAGAGACCCAGTACTTC. The whole variable domain, filled in from reference TRBV7-9 and TRBJ2-5, reads DTGVSQNPRHKITKRGQNVTFRCDPISEHNRLYWYRQTLGQGPEFLTYFQNEAQLEKSRLLSDRFSAERPKGSFSTLEIQRTEQGDSAMYLCASSLHRGEETQYFGPGTRLLVL.